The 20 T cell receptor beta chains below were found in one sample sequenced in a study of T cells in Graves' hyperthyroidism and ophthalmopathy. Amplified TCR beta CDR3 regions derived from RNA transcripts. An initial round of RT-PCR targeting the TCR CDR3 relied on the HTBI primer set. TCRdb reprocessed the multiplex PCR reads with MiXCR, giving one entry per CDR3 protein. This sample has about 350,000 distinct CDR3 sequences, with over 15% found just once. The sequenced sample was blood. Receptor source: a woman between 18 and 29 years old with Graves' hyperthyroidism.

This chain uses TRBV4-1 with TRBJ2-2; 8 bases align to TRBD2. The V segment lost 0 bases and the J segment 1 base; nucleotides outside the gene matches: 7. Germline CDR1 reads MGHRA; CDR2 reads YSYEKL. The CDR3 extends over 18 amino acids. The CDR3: CASSQDLASGGNTGELFF. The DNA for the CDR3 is TGCGCCAGCAGCCAAGATTTAGCAAGCGGGGGGAACACCGGGGAGCTGTTTTTT.

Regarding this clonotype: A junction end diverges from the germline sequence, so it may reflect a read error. This CDR3 reads CASRKDRDEAFF. The CDR3 bases are TGTGCTAGCAGGAAGGACAGGGATGAAGCTTTCTTT. The rearrangement joins TRBV6-1 to TRBJ1-1, with 8 bases identical to TRBD1. The germline V gene has CDR1 MNHNS and CDR2 SASEGT. The CDR3 runs to 12 residues.

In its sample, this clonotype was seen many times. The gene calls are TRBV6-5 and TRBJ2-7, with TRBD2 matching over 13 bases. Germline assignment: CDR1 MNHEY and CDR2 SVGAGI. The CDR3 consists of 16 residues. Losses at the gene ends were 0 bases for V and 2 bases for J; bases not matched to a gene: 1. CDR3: CASSYSTSGGAYEQYF. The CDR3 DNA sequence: TGTGCCAGCAGTTACTCCACTAGCGGGGGGGCCTACGAGCAGTACTTC.

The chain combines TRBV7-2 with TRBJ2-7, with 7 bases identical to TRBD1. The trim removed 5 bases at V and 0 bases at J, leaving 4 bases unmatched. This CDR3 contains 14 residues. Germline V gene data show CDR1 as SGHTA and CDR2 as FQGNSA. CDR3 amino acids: CASSHDRASYEQYF. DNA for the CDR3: TGTGCCAGCAGCCACGACAGGGCCTCCTACGAGCAGTACTTC.

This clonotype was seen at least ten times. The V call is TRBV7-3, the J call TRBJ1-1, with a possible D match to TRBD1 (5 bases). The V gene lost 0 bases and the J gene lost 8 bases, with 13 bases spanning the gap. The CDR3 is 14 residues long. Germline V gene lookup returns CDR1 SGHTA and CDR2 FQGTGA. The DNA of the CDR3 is TGTGCCAGCAGCTTAACATCCCGGGGGGAAGAAGCTTTCTTT. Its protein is CASSLTSRGEEAFF. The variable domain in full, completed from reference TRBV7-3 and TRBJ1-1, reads GAGVSQTPSNKVTEKGKYVELRCDPISGHTALYWYRQSLGQGPEFLIYFQGTGAADDSGLPNDRFFAVRPEGSVSTLKIQRTERGDSAVYLCASSLTSRGEEAFFGQGTRLTVV.

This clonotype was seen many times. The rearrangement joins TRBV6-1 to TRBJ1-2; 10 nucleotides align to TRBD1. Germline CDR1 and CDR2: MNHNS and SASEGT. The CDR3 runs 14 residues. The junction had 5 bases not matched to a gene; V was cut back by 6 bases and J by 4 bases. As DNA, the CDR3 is TGTGCCAGCAGGGGACAGGGGATCCTCTATGGCTACACCTTC. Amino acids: CASRGQGILYGYTF.

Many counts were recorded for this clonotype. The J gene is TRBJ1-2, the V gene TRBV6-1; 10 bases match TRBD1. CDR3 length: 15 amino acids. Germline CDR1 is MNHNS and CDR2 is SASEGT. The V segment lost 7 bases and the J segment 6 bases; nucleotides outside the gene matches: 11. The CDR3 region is CASTHPGTGVNGYTF. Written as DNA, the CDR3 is TGTGCCAGCACCCACCCCGGGACAGGGGTAAATGGCTACACCTTC.

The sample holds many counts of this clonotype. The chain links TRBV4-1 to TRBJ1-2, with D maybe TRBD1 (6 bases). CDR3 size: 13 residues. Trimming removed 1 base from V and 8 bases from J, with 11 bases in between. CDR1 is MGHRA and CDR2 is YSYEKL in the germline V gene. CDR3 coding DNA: TGCGCCAGCAGCCAAGTTTGGGACAACGGCTACACCTTC. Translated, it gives CASSQVWDNGYTF.

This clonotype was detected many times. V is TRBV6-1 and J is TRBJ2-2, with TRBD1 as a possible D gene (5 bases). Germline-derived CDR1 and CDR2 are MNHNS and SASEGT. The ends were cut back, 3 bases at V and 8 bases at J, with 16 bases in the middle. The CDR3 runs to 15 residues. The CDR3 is CASSDQGQPYGELFF. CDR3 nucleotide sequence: TGTGCCAGCAGTGATCAGGGCCAGCCGTATGGGGAGCTGTTTTTT.

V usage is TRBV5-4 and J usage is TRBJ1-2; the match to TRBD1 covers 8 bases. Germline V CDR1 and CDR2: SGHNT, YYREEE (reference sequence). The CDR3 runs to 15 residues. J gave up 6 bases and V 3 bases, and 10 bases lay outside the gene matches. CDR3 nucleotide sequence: TGTGCCAGCAGCTCCCAGACAGGGGAGAGGGATGGCTACACCTTC. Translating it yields CASSSQTGERDGYTF.

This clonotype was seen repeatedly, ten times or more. The CDR3: CASSTGNGYTF. In DNA form, the CDR3 reads TGTGCCAGCTCGACAGGGAATGGCTACACCTTC. The chain carries TRBV7-9 and TRBJ1-2; 7 positions match TRBD1. The CDR3 contains 11 residues. Per the germline V gene, CDR1 is SEHNR and CDR2 is FQNEAQ (reference sequence). The V segment lost 8 bases and the J segment 6 bases; nucleotides outside the gene matches: 3.

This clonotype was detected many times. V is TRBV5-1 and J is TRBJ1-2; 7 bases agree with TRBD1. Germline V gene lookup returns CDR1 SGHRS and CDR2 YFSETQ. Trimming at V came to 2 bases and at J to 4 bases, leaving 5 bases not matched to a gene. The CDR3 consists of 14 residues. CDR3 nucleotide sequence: TGCGCCAGCAGCTTCACAGGGGAACTCTATGGCTACACCTTC. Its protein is CASSFTGELYGYTF.

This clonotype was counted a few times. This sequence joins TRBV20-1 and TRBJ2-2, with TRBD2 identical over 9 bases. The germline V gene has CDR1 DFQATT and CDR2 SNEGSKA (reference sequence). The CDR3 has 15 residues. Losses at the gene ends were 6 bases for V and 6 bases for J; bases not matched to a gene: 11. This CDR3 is CSAKSTRGGSGELFF. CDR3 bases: TGCAGTGCCAAATCCACGCGGGGGGGCTCCGGGGAGCTGTTTTTT.

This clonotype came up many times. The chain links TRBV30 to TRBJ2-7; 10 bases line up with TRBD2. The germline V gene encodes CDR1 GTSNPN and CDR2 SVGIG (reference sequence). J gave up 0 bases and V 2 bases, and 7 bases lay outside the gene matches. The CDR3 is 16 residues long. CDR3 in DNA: TGTGCCTGGAGTCCCCTAGCGGGGGCACACTCCTACGAGCAGTACTTC. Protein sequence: CAWSPLAGAHSYEQYF. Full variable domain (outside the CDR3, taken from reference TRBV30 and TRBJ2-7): SQTIHQWPATLVQPVGSPLSLECTVEGTSNPNLYWYRQAAGRGLQLLFYSVGIGQISSEVPQNLSASRPQDRQFILSSKKLLLSDSGFYLCAWSPLAGAHSYEQYFGPGTRLTVT.

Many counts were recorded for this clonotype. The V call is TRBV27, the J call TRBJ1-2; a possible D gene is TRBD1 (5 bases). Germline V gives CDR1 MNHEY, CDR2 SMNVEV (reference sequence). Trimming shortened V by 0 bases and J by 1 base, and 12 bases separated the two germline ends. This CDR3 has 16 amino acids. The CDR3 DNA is TGTGCCAGCAGTTTATCACCAGGGCCCTTTAACTATGGCTACACCTTC. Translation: CASSLSPGPFNYGYTF.

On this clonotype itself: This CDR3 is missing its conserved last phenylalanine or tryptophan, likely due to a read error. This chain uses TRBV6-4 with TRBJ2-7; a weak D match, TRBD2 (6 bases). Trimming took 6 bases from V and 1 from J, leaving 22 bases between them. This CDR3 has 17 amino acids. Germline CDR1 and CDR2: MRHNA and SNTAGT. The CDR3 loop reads CASRSLTRRGRSYEQYL. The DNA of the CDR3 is TGTGCCAGCAGAAGCCTAACTCGGCGGGGCCGTTCCTACGAGCAGTACCTC.

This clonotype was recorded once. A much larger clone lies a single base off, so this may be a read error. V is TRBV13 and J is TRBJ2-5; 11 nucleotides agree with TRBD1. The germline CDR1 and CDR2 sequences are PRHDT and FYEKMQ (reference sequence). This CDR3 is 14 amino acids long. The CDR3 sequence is CASSSQGQGETEYF. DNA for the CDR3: TGTGCCAGCAGCTCCCAGGGACAGGGGGAGACCGAGTACTTC.

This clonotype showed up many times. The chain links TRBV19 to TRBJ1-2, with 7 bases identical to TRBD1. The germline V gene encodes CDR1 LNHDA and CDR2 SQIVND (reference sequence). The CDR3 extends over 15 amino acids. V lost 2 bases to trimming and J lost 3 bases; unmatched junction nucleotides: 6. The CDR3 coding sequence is TGTGCCAGTAGTATAACCGGGACAGCAGACTATGGCTACACCTTC. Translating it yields CASSITGTADYGYTF.

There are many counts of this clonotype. The CDR3: CASSPDQTQETQYF. The DNA for the CDR3 is TGTGCCAGCAGCCCGGACCAGACTCAAGAGACCCAGTACTTC. This chain uses TRBV11-2 with TRBJ2-5; D uncertain. The CDR3 extends over 14 amino acids. The germline V gene encodes CDR1 SGHAT and CDR2 FQNNGV. Deletions cut 5 bases from V and 2 bases from J, with 12 bases between. The full variable domain, in which reference TRBV11-2 and TRBJ2-5 provide the parts outside the CDR3, is EAGVAQSPRYKIIEKRQSVAFWCNPISGHATLYWYQQILGQGPKLLIQFQNNGVVDDSQLPKDRFSAERLKGVDSTLKIQPAKLEDSAVYLCASSPDQTQETQYFGPGTRLLVL.

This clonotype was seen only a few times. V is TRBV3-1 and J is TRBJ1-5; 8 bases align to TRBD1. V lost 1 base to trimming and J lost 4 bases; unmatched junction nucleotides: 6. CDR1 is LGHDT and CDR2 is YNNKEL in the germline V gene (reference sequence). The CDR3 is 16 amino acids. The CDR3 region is CASSQASGQGNQPQHF. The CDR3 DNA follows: TGTGCCAGCAGCCAAGCTTCAGGACAGGGTAATCAGCCCCAGCATTTT.